This T cell receptor beta chain comes out of a study of molecular identifiers for immune sequencing clone quantification. Previously reported methods and listed TCR primers produced the bulk TCR libraries. TCRdb passed the PCR reads through MiXCR, listing each CDR3 protein once. The sample includes some 100,000 distinct CDR3 sequences, around 33% of them seen just once. This CDR3 spans 18 amino acids. V shed 3 bases and J 5 bases; nucleotides not matched to a gene: 15. Germline CDR1 and CDR2: MGHRA and YSYEKL. A remark on this clonotype: A much larger clone differs from this one at a single base, so this may be a read error.

V is TRBV4-1 and J is TRBJ2-5; TRBD2 matches at 10 bases. The origin of this receptor is a human donor in good health. Some libraries in this study had Jurkat cell RNA spiked in. Sequenced: naive CD8+ T cells from blood, with Jurkat cell RNA spiked in. As to subset: FACS-sorted CD8+CD4-CCR7+CD45RA+ naive T cells. DNA of the CDR3: TGCGCCAGCAGCCAGAAAGGGACTAGCGAGAGTTGGCGGGAGACCCAGTACTTC. This codes for CASSQKGTSESWRETQYF.